This T cell receptor (beta chain) was recovered during a study of cytomegalovirus exposure and HLA in healthy donors. The PCR made use of 60 Vbeta and 13 Jbeta primers. The data were produced by immunoSEQ multiplex PCR, yet TCRdb's version contains in-frame clones alone and is incomplete. The sample records 170,000 or so clones, almost 85% being singletons. Germline CDR1 is MNHEY and CDR2 is SVGAGI. This CDR3 contains 14 residues. The V and J ends lost 10 bases and 0 bases, in that order; junction bases with no gene match: 6. The sample consisted of PBMCs. This receptor was obtained from a woman in her forties or fifties in good health and CMV-seronegative. The V gene is TRBV6-5, the J gene TRBJ2-1, with TRBD1 identical over 7 bases. CDR3 sequence (DNA): TGTGCCATTGCGACAGGGAGCTCCTACAATGAGCAGTTCTTC. Its translation: CAIATGSSYNEQFF.